This TCR beta chain stems from a study of shared clonotypes between healthy human individuals. Study-level information: The donor group consisted of two women and a few men, aged 18 to 49.

Original analysis: Without quality scores, immunoSEQ junctional reads could not be filtered like full-length reads. Repertoires were generated with immunoSEQ multiplex PCR, while TCRdb's copy carries only in-frame clones and drops some. The V and J calls and clone size were taken over from that table, and D and trimming were inferred from the DNA. Of about 1 million clones listed, about three quarters are singletons. Each sample came from a Caucasian adult donor living in Nashville, Tennessee. The V end was cut by 2 bases, the J end by 4 bases, with 7 bases between. The CDR3 loop spans 13 amino acids. Germline CDR1 SGHDT, CDR2 YYEEEE.

The chain joins TRBV5-6 to TRBJ1-3; no clear D. The clonotype was recovered from a man aged 18 to 30 in good health. The sample comprised memory CD4+ T cells sorted from blood. As for subset: CD45RA-negative fraction. DNA for the CDR3: TGTGCCAGCAGCTTTGGATCCGGAAACACCATATATTTT. This translates into CASSFGSGNTIYF.